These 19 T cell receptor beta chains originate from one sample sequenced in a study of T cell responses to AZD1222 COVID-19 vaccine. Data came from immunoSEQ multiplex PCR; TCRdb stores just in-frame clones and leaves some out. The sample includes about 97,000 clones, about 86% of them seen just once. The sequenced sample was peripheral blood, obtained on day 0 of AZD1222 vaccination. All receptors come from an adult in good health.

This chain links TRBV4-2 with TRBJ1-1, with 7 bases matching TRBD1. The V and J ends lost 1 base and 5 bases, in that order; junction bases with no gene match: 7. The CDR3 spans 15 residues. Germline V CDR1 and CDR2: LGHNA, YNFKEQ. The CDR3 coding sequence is TGTGCCAGCAGCCAAGCGACAGGGTGGGCAACTGAAGCTTTCTTT. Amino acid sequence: CASSQATGWATEAFF.

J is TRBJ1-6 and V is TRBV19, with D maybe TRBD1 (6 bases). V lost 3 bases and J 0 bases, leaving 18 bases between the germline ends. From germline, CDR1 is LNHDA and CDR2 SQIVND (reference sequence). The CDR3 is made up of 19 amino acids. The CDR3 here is CASSMWSSQGSSYNSPLHF. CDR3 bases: TGTGCCAGTAGTATGTGGTCGTCACAGGGCAGCTCCTATAATTCACCCCTCCACTTT.

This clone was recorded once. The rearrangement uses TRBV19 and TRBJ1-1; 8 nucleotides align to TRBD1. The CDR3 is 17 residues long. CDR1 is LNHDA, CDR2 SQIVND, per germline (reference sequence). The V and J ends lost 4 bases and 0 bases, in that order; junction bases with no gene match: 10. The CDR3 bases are TGTGCCAGTAGTAATCGACAGGGGTCCTTCATGAACACTGAAGCTTTCTTT. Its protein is CASSNRQGSFMNTEAFF.

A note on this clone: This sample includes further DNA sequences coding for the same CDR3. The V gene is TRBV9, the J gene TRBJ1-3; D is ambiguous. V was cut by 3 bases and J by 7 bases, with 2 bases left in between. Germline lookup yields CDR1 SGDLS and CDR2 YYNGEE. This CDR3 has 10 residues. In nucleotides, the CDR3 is TGTGCCAGCAGCGGGAACACCATATATTTT. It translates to CASSGNTIYF.

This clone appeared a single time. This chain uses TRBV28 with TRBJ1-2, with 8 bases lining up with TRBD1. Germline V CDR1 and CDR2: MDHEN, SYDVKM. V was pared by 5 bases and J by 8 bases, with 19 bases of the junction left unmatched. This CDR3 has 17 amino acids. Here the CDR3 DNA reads TGTGCCAGCAGTCAAAACCAGGGGGCCCTGGTTACGGGGGGCTACACCTTC. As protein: CASSQNQGALVTGGYTF.

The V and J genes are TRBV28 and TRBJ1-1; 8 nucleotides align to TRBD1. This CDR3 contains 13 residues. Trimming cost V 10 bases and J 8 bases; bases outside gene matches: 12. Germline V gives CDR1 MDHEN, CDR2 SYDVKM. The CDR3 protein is CAILSRQGAEAFF. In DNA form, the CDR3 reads TGTGCCATATTATCGCGGCAGGGGGCCGAAGCTTTCTTT.

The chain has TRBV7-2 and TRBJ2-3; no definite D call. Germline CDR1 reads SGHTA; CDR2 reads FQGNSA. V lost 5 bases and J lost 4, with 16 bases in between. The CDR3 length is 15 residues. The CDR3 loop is CASSLSYGVSDTQYF. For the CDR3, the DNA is TGTGCCAGCAGCCTATCCTATGGGGTTTCAGATACGCAGTATTTT. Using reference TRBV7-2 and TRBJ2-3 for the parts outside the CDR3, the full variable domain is GAGVSQSPSNKVTEKGKDVELRCDPISGHTALYWYRQSLGQGLEFLIYFQGNSAPDKSGLPSDRFSAERTGGSVSTLTIQRTQQEDSAVYLCASSLSYGVSDTQYFGPGTRLTVL.

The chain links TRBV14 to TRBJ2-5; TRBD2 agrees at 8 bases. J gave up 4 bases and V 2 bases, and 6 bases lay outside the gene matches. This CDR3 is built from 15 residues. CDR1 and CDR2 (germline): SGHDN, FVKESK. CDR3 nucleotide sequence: TGTGCCAGCAGCCAAATAGCGGGAAAGGGAGAGACCCAGTACTTC. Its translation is CASSQIAGKGETQYF.

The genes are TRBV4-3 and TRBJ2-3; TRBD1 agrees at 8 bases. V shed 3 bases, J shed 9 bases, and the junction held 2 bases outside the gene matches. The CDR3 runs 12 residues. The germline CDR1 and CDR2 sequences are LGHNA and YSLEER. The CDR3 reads CASSHRQGTQYF. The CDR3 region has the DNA TGCGCCAGCAGCCATCGACAGGGGACGCAGTATTTT.

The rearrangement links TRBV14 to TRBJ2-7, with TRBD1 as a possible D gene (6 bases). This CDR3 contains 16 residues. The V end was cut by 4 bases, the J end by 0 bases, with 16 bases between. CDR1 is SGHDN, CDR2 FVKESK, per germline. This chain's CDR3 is CASSPKTGLISYEQYF. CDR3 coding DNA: TGTGCCAGCAGCCCTAAGACAGGACTCATCTCCTACGAGCAGTACTTC. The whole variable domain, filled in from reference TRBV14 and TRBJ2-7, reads EAGVTQFPSHSVIEKGQTVTLRCDPISGHDNLYWYRRVMGKEIKFLLHFVKESKQDESGMPNNRFLAERTGGTYSTLKVQPAELEDSGVYFCASSPKTGLISYEQYFGPGTRLTVT.

The CDR3 region has the DNA TGTGCCAGCAGCTTAACCGCTAGCGGAGCCTACGAGCAGTACTTC. As protein: CASSLTASGAYEQYF. The J gene is TRBJ2-7, the V gene TRBV7-3; 7 bases fit TRBD2. With V trimmed by 0 bases and J by 2 bases, 4 bases remained unmatched. This CDR3 comprises 15 residues. CDR1 is SGHTA and CDR2 is FQGTGA in the germline V gene.

The chain's CDR3 is CASSFSSRGGSYNEQFF. Written as DNA, the CDR3 is TGTGCCAGCAGCTTCTCGTCTAGGGGCGGCTCCTACAATGAGCAGTTCTTC. This chain uses TRBV11-3 with TRBJ2-1, with TRBD1 as a possible D gene (5 bases). There are 17 residues in the CDR3. Germline-derived CDR1 and CDR2 are SGHNT and YENEEA. V was clipped by 3 bases and J by 0 bases, with 15 bases between them.

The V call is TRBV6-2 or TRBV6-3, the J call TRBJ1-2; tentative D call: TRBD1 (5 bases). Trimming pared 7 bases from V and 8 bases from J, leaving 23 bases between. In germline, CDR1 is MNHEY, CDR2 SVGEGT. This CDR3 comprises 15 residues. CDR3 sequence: CASTPRAGHYGGYTF. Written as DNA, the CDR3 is TGTGCCAGCACCCCTCGGGCAGGACACTATGGAGGCTACACCTTC.

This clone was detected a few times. Here the CDR3 reads CASSLVGARVQETQYF. The CDR3 nucleotides are TGTGCCAGCAGCTTAGTGGGGGCGAGGGTTCAAGAGACCCAGTACTTC. This chain connects TRBV7-2 to TRBJ2-5; perhaps TRBD1 as D (6 bases). The CDR3 loop spans 16 amino acids. The V gene's germline CDR1 is SGHTA and CDR2 FQGNSA. V was cut by 1 base and J by 2 bases, with 14 bases left in between.

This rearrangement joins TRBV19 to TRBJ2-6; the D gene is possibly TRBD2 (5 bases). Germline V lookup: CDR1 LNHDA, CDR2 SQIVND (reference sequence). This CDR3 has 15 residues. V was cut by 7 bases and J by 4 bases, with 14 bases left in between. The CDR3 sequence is CASTILGSGANVLTF. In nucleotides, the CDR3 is TGTGCCAGTACCATACTAGGGTCCGGGGCCAACGTCCTGACTTTC.

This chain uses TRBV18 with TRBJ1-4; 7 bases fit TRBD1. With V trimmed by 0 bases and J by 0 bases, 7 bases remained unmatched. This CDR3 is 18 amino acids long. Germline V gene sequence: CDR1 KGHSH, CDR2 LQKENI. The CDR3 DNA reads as TGTGCCAGCTCACCACCGTGGGAGGGGGCGCCAACTAATGAAAAACTGTTTTTT. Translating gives CASSPPWEGAPTNEKLFF.

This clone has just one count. CDR3: CASTDRGDSNQPQHF. The CDR3 coding sequence is TGTGCCAGCACCGACCGGGGGGATAGCAATCAGCCCCAGCATTTT. V usage is TRBV16 and J usage is TRBJ1-5; D may be TRBD1 (5 bases). CDR1 and CDR2 from the germline V gene are KGHSY and FQNENV. V was clipped by 7 bases and J by 0 bases, with 13 bases between them. This CDR3 is 15 amino acids long.

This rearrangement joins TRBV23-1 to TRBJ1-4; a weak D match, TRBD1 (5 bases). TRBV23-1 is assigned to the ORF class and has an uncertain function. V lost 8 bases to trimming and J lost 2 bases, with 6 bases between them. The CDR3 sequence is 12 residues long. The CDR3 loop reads CASWGTNEKLFF. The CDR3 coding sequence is TGCGCCAGCTGGGGGACTAATGAAAAACTGTTTTTT.

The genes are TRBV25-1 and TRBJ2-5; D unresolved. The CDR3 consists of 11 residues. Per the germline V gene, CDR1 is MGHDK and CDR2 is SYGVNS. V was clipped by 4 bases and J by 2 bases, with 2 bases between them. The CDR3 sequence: CASSAQETQYF. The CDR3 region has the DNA TGTGCCAGCAGTGCTCAAGAGACCCAGTACTTC. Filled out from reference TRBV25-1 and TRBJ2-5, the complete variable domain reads EADIYQTPRYLVIGTGKKITLECSQTMGHDKMYWYQQDPGMELHLIHYSYGVNSTEKGDLSSESTVSRIRTEHFPLTLESARPSHTSQYLCASSAQETQYFGPGTRLLVL.